The source of this T cell receptor (beta chain) is a study of shared clonotypes between healthy human individuals. Selected positively for CCR7 and CD45RO-negative, naive CD8 cells excluded terminally differentiated effector memory CD45RA+ cells. All of the donors resided in Nashville, Tennessee, and each was a Caucasian adult. Study-level results: Sharing across four donors was highest in naive CD4 (roughly 5%) and lowest in memory CD8 (approximately 0.4%).

As concerns this clone: Its specificity is not known.

Measured with immunoSEQ multiplex PCR; TCRdb has only the in-frame clones, and not every one. Found here are around 2,000,000 clones, approximately 94% of them singletons; the top ten hold 1.5% to 2%. There are 16 residues in the CDR3. V shed 0 bases and J shed 0 bases, with 9 bases lying between them. Germline V gene sequence: CDR1 SGHTA, CDR2 FQGTGA. The V call is TRBV7-3, the J call TRBJ2-1; a weak D match, TRBD1 (5 bases). Sequences were obtained from naive CD8+ T cells from PBMCs. The origin of this receptor is a man younger than 35 in good health. Some clones in this sample may be carry-over from other donors' samples. The CDR3 DNA follows: TGTGCCAGCAGCTTAACGCACAGGTCCTCCTACAATGAGCAGTTCTTC. Encoded protein: CASSLTHRSSYNEQFF. Drawing the rest from reference TRBV7-3 and TRBJ2-1, the complete variable domain is GAGVSQTPSNKVTEKGKYVELRCDPISGHTALYWYRQSLGQGPEFLIYFQGTGAADDSGLPNDRFFAVRPEGSVSTLKIQRTERGDSAVYLCASSLTHRSSYNEQFFGPGTRLTVL.